The 32 T cell receptor beta chains below come from one sample, sequenced in a study of cytomegalovirus exposure and HLA in healthy donors. Primers for the PCR totalled 60 Vbeta and 13 Jbeta. Libraries were prepared by immunoSEQ multiplex PCR; TCRdb keeps only in-frame clonotypes and omits some of them. The sample has over 50,000 clones, and its top ten clones hold about 9.1%. The specimen sequenced was PBMCs. The receptors derive from a man aged 45-65 years in good health and CMV-seropositive.

J is TRBJ2-7 and V is TRBV5-6; TRBD2 aligns across 8 bases. CDR3 length: 16 amino acids. Germline lookup yields CDR1 SGHDT and CDR2 YYEEEE. After removal of 4 bases from V and 4 bases from J, the junction contained 13 bases not matched to a gene. In nucleotides, the CDR3 is TGTGCCAGCAGCGGTCGGACTAGCCTCATTCCTTACGAGCAGTACTTC. Amino acid sequence: CASSGRTSLIPYEQYF.

This chain uses TRBV10-1 with TRBJ2-7; TRBD1 matches at 9 bases. Germline values: CDR1 WNHNN, CDR2 SYGVQD (reference sequence). J was trimmed by 4 bases and V by 6 bases; bases with no gene match: 13. The CDR3 totals 16 residues. The CDR3 here is CASRPSRDRASYEQYF. As DNA, the CDR3 is TGCGCCAGCAGGCCGTCCCGGGACAGGGCCTCGTACGAGCAGTACTTC.

As regards this clone: The junction and the germline gene differ at one end; a read error may be behind it. V usage is TRBV5-1 and J usage is TRBJ2-3; 8 nucleotides agree with TRBD1. This CDR3 is built from 14 residues. CDR1 and CDR2 from the germline V gene are SGHRS and YFSETQ. CDR3 sequence reads: CASSGRGLPDKQYF. DNA of the CDR3: TGCGCCAGCAGTGGCAGGGGGCTGCCAGATAAGCAGTATTTT.

The chain uses TRBV27 and TRBJ2-4; tentative D call: TRBD1 (5 bases). Germline V gene sequence: CDR1 MNHEY, CDR2 SMNVEV (reference sequence). The CDR3 totals 15 residues. V lost 4 bases and J lost 0, with 10 bases in between. The DNA of the CDR3 is TGTGCCAGCAGTTATAACAGGCTAGCCAAAAACATTCAGTACTTC. Protein: CASSYNRLAKNIQYF.

This chain connects TRBV27 to TRBJ2-3; D is unresolved. The CDR3 runs to 16 residues. The germline V gene has CDR1 MNHEY and CDR2 SMNVEV (reference sequence). The V end was cut by 2 bases, the J end by 2 bases, with 14 bases between. CDR3 region: CASSLLRTEHTDTQYF. The CDR3, as DNA: TGTGCCAGCAGTTTACTTAGAACAGAGCACACAGATACGCAGTATTTT.

J is TRBJ2-1 and V is TRBV4-2, with 12 positions matching TRBD1. The CDR3 extends over 15 amino acids. J gave up 8 bases and V 0 bases, and 2 bases lay outside the gene matches. Germline CDR1 reads LGHNA; CDR2 reads YNFKEQ. Here the CDR3 reads CASSQEGTGGYEQFF. DNA of the CDR3: TGTGCCAGCAGCCAAGAAGGGACAGGGGGCTATGAGCAGTTCTTC.

This rearrangement joins TRBV11-2 to TRBJ1-2; D is ambiguous. V was pared by 3 bases and J by 4 bases, with 15 bases between. The CDR3 contains 15 residues. Germline values: CDR1 SGHAT, CDR2 FQNNGV. The CDR3: CASSFAGDLGYGYTF. The CDR3 DNA reads TGTGCCAGCAGCTTTGCCGGAGACTTAGGCTATGGCTACACCTTC.

The V call is TRBV30, the J call TRBJ1-5; D is uncertain. V was shortened by 5 bases and J by 0 bases, with 11 bases between the two germline ends. CDR1 and CDR2 from the germline V gene are GTSNPN and SVGIG (reference sequence). This CDR3 spans 14 amino acids. As DNA, the CDR3 is TGTGCCTGGCAGACGGGAAATAGCAATCAGCCCCAGCATTTT. Translation: CAWQTGNSNQPQHF.

The V and J genes are TRBV19 and TRBJ1-1; 8 bases are a match to TRBD1. V was pared by 6 bases and J by 1 base, with 4 bases of the junction left unmatched. The CDR3 runs to 14 residues. The V gene's germline CDR1 is LNHDA and CDR2 SQIVND (reference sequence). The CDR3 is CASRGTGRNTEAFF. DNA for the CDR3: TGTGCCAGTAGGGGGACAGGAAGGAACACTGAAGCTTTCTTT.

The V and J genes are TRBV5-6 and TRBJ2-7; D remains ambiguous. The CDR3 loop spans 12 amino acids. Between the trimmed V and J ends, which lost 4 bases and 5 bases, there was a span of 10 bases. Per germline, CDR1 SGHDT and CDR2 YYEEEE. The CDR3 loop reads CASSPSFHEQYF. The CDR3 DNA follows: TGTGCCAGCAGCCCCAGTTTCCACGAGCAGTACTTC.

This chain uses TRBV2 with TRBJ2-2, with D possibly being TRBD2 (6 bases). Germline V lookup: CDR1 SNHLY, CDR2 FYNNEI. V lost 7 bases and J lost 1, with 13 bases in between. The CDR3 contains 15 residues. The CDR3 here is CASIGAGRNTGELFF. Here the CDR3 DNA reads TGTGCCAGCATCGGCGCGGGGAGGAACACCGGGGAGCTGTTTTTT.

CDR3 in amino acids: CASTQGSLRDNQPQHF. CDR3 nucleotide sequence: TGTGCCAGCACCCAGGGGTCCCTGCGAGACAATCAGCCCCAGCATTTT. The chain carries TRBV2 and TRBJ1-5, with a possible D match to TRBD1 (6 bases). This CDR3 spans 16 amino acids. Germline CDR1 reads SNHLY; CDR2 reads FYNNEI. Trimming took 7 bases from V and 3 from J, leaving 19 bases between them. Filled out from reference TRBV2 and TRBJ1-5, the complete variable domain reads EPEVTQTPSHQVTQMGQEVILRCVPISNHLYFYWYRQILGQKVEFLVSFYNNEISEKSEIFDDQFSVERPDGSNFTLKIRSTKLEDSAMYFCASTQGSLRDNQPQHFGDGTRLSIL.

The chain recombines TRBV11-2 with TRBJ1-1; D is ambiguous. Trimming shortened V by 0 bases and J by 1 base, and 9 bases separated the two germline ends. CDR1 and CDR2 from the germline V gene are SGHAT and FQNNGV. The CDR3 loop spans 15 amino acids. The CDR3 DNA is TGTGCCAGCAGCTTAGATGTAGCGGGGAACACTGAAGCTTTCTTT. Translation gives CASSLDVAGNTEAFF.

The gene calls are TRBV6-5 and TRBJ2-3, with TRBD1 matching over 8 bases. J was trimmed by 0 bases and V by 10 bases; bases with no gene match: 6. CDR1 is MNHEY and CDR2 is SVGAGI in the germline V gene. There are 14 residues in the CDR3. The CDR3 sequence is CANLDRESTDTQYF. DNA for the CDR3: TGTGCCAACCTGGACAGGGAGAGCACAGATACGCAGTATTTT.

The CDR3 nucleotides are TGTGCCAGCAGTGGACAGGCAGCTTTCTTT. Protein: CASSGQAAFF. The chain carries TRBV2 and TRBJ1-1, with TRBD1 as a possible D gene (6 bases). Germline V gene sequence: CDR1 SNHLY, CDR2 FYNNEI. This CDR3 comprises 10 residues. Deletions cut 4 bases from V and 10 bases from J, with 7 bases between.

The V call is TRBV6-5, the J call TRBJ2-7; perhaps TRBD1 as D (7 bases). The germline gives CDR1 MNHEY, CDR2 SVGAGI. This CDR3 has 15 amino acids. V shed 0 bases and J shed 4 bases, with 13 bases lying between them. CDR3 sequence reads: CASSYSSQGTYEQYF. CDR3 DNA: TGTGCCAGCAGTTACTCATCACAGGGGACTTACGAGCAGTACTTC.

The gene calls are TRBV9 and TRBJ2-1; 9 nucleotides agree with TRBD2. V shed 0 bases, J shed 5 bases, and the junction held 9 bases outside the gene matches. Per germline, CDR1 SGDLS and CDR2 YYNGEE. The CDR3 contains 17 residues. CDR3 nucleotides: TGTGCCAGCAGCGTAGGATTAGCGGGGGCAACCGACAATGAGCAGTTCTTC. Its protein product is CASSVGLAGATDNEQFF.

The chain has TRBV5-1 and TRBJ2-1; TRBD1 aligns across 9 bases. From germline, CDR1 is SGHRS and CDR2 YFSETQ. After removal of 1 base from V and 4 bases from J, the junction contained 3 bases not matched to a gene. The CDR3 sequence is 15 residues long. The CDR3 spells CASSLTGTGYNEQFF. CDR3 bases: TGCGCCAGCAGCTTGACCGGGACAGGGTACAATGAGCAGTTCTTC.

The CDR3 DNA reads as TGTGCCAGCTCACCTCCCGGGACACCAGACAATCAGCCCCAGCATTTT. Its translation: CASSPPGTPDNQPQHF. The chain uses TRBV18 and TRBJ1-5; D possibly corresponds to TRBD1 (6 bases). CDR1 and CDR2 (germline): KGHSH, LQKENI. The V gene lost 3 bases and the J gene lost 3 bases, with 15 bases spanning the gap. The CDR3 totals 16 residues.

The chain carries TRBV6-4 and TRBJ1-1, with D tentatively TRBD1 (5 bases). Trimming left V 6 bases short and J 7 bases short, with 18 bases between. From germline, CDR1 is MRHNA and CDR2 SNTAGT. The CDR3 length is 14 residues. This CDR3 reads CASRGGLPGDEAFF. In nucleotides, the CDR3 is TGTGCCAGCAGGGGGGGACTACCGGGGGATGAAGCTTTCTTT.

This rearrangement joins TRBV9 to TRBJ2-3; 10 positions match TRBD2. The length of the CDR3 is 17 residues. Germline CDR1 is SGDLS and CDR2 is YYNGEE. The V gene end was trimmed by 4 bases and the J gene end by 4 bases; junction bases not matched to a gene: 12. CDR3 sequence: CASSLRSAGGPSDTQYF. For the CDR3, the DNA is TGTGCCAGCAGCCTTAGATCAGCGGGAGGGCCGTCAGATACGCAGTATTTT.

The gene calls are TRBV13 and TRBJ2-1; 10 bases are shared with TRBD2. V lost 4 bases and J lost 9; bases outside the gene matches: 9. Germline assignment: CDR1 PRHDT and CDR2 FYEKMQ (reference sequence). This CDR3 has 15 amino acids. The CDR3 loop reads CASSSRAGGVSEQFF. The CDR3 DNA reads as TGTGCCAGCAGCTCCAGAGCGGGAGGGGTTAGTGAGCAGTTCTTC.

The rearrangement joins TRBV27 to TRBJ2-7, with TRBD1 matching over 7 bases. The CDR3 contains 15 residues. The V gene end was trimmed by 4 bases and the J gene end by 2 bases; junction bases not matched to a gene: 8. Germline V gene data show CDR1 as MNHEY and CDR2 as SMNVEV (reference sequence). CDR3 DNA sequence: TGTGCCAGCAGTTCCGAACAGGGGATCCCCTACGAGCAGTACTTC. Its translation is CASSSEQGIPYEQYF.

The genes are TRBV4-3 and TRBJ1-5, with TRBD1 matching 9 bases. Germline loops: CDR1 LGHNA, CDR2 YSLEER. The CDR3 is made up of 16 amino acids. Trimming removed 1 base from V and 6 bases from J; junction bases left unmatched: 7. The CDR3 bases are TGCGCCAGCAGCCAAGGCACTGGGACAGGGAGTCAGCCCCAGCATTTT. Protein: CASSQGTGTGSQPQHF.

Concerning this clone itself: At one end the junction does not follow the germline gene, possibly because of a read error. V and J are TRBV30 and TRBJ1-5; 9 positions agree with TRBD1. CDR3 length: 15 residues. Germline CDR1 GTSNPN, CDR2 SVGIG (reference sequence). CDR3 sequence (DNA): TGTGCCGGGAGTCCCCGACAGGGGGTGAATCAGCCCCAGCATTTT. Encoded protein: CAGSPRQGVNQPQHF.

The chain has TRBV5-4 and TRBJ1-2; perhaps TRBD1 as D (6 bases). Trimming removed 3 bases at V and 1 base at J, with 10 bases between. The CDR3 has 14 amino acids. Germline values: CDR1 SGHNT, CDR2 YYREEE (reference sequence). The CDR3 coding sequence is TGTGCCAGCAGCTCAACAGGGAATAACTATGGCTACACCTTC. Translating gives CASSSTGNNYGYTF.

The V call is TRBV18, the J call TRBJ1-1; TRBD1 matches 7 bases. Germline values: CDR1 KGHSH, CDR2 LQKENI. CDR3 length: 16 residues. V trimming: 2 bases; J trimming: 1 base; junction bases outside the gene matches: 7. The CDR3 loop reads CASSPDYRGPNTEAFF. The DNA of the CDR3 is TGTGCCAGCTCACCAGATTACAGGGGACCGAACACTGAAGCTTTCTTT.

The rearrangement links TRBV7-9 to TRBJ2-7; 10 bases are shared with TRBD1. The germline V gene has CDR1 SEHNR and CDR2 FQNEAQ (reference sequence). Losses at the gene ends were 5 bases for V and 7 bases for J; bases not matched to a gene: 8. The length of the CDR3 is 14 residues. CDR3 in amino acids: CASSRGTGEGEQYF. The CDR3 DNA reads TGTGCCAGCAGCCGAGGGACAGGGGAGGGAGAGCAGTACTTC.

J is TRBJ2-3 and V is TRBV9, with D hard to call. Trimming took 0 bases from V and 3 from J, leaving 5 bases between them. Germline CDR1 and CDR2: SGDLS and YYNGEE. The CDR3 contains 13 residues. This CDR3 reads CASSVVLTDTQYF. The CDR3 DNA reads as TGTGCCAGCAGCGTAGTATTAACAGATACGCAGTATTTT.

The chain links TRBV6-1 to TRBJ1-1; TRBD1 might be the D (6 bases). V was cut by 4 bases and J by 1 base, with 13 bases left in between. This CDR3 spans 15 amino acids. Germline V gives CDR1 MNHNS, CDR2 SASEGT. CDR3 protein: CASSGAGAGNTEAFF. CDR3 DNA: TGTGCCAGCAGTGGGGCAGGGGCGGGGAACACTGAAGCTTTCTTT.

This sequence joins TRBV12-5 and TRBJ2-1, with 8 bases fitting TRBD1. Trimming took 6 bases from V and 2 from J; bases not matched to a gene: 3. Germline CDR1 LGHNT, CDR2 FRNRAP. The CDR3 length is 14 residues. CDR3: CASGPGGPYNEQFF. The CDR3 DNA reads TGTGCTAGTGGCCCAGGGGGCCCCTACAATGAGCAGTTCTTC.

The chain is built from TRBV5-5 and TRBJ1-1, with 8 positions matching TRBD1. Per the germline V gene, CDR1 is SGHKS and CDR2 is YYEKEE (reference sequence). With 4 bases clipped from V and 4 bases from J, the junction kept 9 bases outside the gene matches. The CDR3 extends over 15 amino acids. The DNA of the CDR3 is TGTGCCAGCAGCCCAGGACAGGGTAAGGGCACTGAAGCTTTCTTT. It specifies CASSPGQGKGTEAFF.